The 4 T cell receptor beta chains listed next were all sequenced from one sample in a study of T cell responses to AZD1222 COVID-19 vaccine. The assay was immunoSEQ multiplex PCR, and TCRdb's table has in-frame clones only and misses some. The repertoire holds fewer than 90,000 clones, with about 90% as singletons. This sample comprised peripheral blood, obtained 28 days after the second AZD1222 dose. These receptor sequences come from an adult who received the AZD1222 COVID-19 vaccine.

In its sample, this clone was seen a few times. The CDR3 DNA follows: TGTGCCAGCAGTTACCTAGCGGGAGGTGGGCAGTTCTTC. It codes for CASSYLAGGGQFF. The chain links TRBV6-6 to TRBJ2-1; TRBD2 agrees at 11 bases. Germline lookup yields CDR1 MNHNY and CDR2 SVGAGI (reference sequence). The CDR3 covers 13 residues. V lost 2 bases, J lost 12 bases, and 3 bases stayed unmatched.

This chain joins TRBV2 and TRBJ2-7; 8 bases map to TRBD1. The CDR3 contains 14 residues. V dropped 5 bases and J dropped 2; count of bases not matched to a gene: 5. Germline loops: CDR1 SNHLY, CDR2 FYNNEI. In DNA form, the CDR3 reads TGTGCCAGCAGTAAAGACAGGGGACCCTACGAGCAGTACTTC. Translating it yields CASSKDRGPYEQYF.

The CDR3: CARALSLSCWSDTQYF. CDR3 sequence (DNA): TGTGCCAGAGCCCTCTCCCTCAGCTGCTGGTCAGATACGCAGTATTTT. The gene calls are TRBV7-3 and TRBJ2-3; D uncertain. V dropped 9 bases and J dropped 4 bases, with 23 bases sitting between them. Per germline, CDR1 SGHTA and CDR2 FQGTGA. The CDR3 totals 16 residues.

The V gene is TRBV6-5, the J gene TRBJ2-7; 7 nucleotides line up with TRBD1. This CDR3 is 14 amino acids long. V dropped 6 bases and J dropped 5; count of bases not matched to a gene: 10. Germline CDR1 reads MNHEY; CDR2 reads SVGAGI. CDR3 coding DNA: TGTGCCAGCAGGATGACAGGGATCAACAACGAGCAGTACTTC. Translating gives CASRMTGINNEQYF.